The sequence of this TCR beta chain was determined in a study of T cell clusters in autoimmune cytopenias. Findings of the study overall: Functional roles of the in silico T cell clusters still await experimental validation.

This clonotype ranks as medium-sized in terms of frequency. What it binds is unknown. Roughly 40,000 genome equivalents of blood DNA were amplified for TRB. In germline, CDR1 is LNHDA, CDR2 SQIVND (reference sequence). This CDR3 comprises 14 residues. One tube held mixed TRB-A and TRB-B primer pools for touch-down PCR. Using the multiplex PCR reads, TCRdb records one entry per CDR3 protein without DNA. Its table records about 2,800 distinct CDR3 sequences. The receptor's source is a human donor with an autoimmune cytopenia or autoimmune hepatitis (not recorded which). The rearrangement links TRBV19 to TRBJ2-3; the D call of TRBD2 rests on TCRdb alone, since no DNA is present to check it. Sequenced sample: peripheral blood. CDR3 in amino acids: CASSPSPAPDTQYF.